Below are 9 T cell receptor beta chains sequenced from a single sample in a study of preoperative IRX-2 immunotherapy in early breast cancer. Sequenced by immunoSEQ multiplex PCR; TCRdb stores in-frame clones only, minus some. The sample has around 40,000 clones; about 95% are singletons. Treatment in this sample: preoperative locoregional IRX-2 cytokine immunotherapy. The starting material was tumor tissue, obtained after IRX-2 immunotherapy. These receptors all stem from a human donor with breast cancer.

This chain uses TRBV29-1 with TRBJ2-3, with TRBD2 matching over 7 bases. The V gene's germline CDR1 is SQVTM and CDR2 ANQGSEA. J was trimmed by 1 base and V by 3 bases; bases with no gene match: 4. The CDR3 totals 14 residues. The CDR3 DNA sequence: TGCAGCGTTGAGGGCGGGAGAGGCACAGATACGCAGTATTTT. Its protein is CSVEGGRGTDTQYF.

This chain connects TRBV14 to TRBJ2-7; 9 bases map to TRBD2. The CDR3 is 15 residues long. V dropped 1 base and J dropped 3; count of bases not matched to a gene: 4. From germline, CDR1 is SGHDN and CDR2 FVKESK. CDR3 sequence reads: CASSQGLAEYYEQYF. Written as DNA, the CDR3 is TGTGCCAGCAGCCAAGGACTAGCGGAGTACTACGAGCAGTACTTC.

This chain connects TRBV6-5 to TRBJ2-5, with D maybe TRBD1 (6 bases). The germline gives CDR1 MNHEY, CDR2 SVGAGI. V lost 6 bases and J 1 base, leaving 9 bases between the germline ends. The CDR3 consists of 13 residues. The CDR3 spells CASSQGLQETQYF. DNA of the CDR3: TGTGCCAGCAGCCAGGGGCTCCAAGAGACCCAGTACTTC.

This sequence joins TRBV6-4 and TRBJ2-2; 8 nucleotides align to TRBD1. With 4 bases clipped from V and 7 bases from J, the junction kept 11 bases outside the gene matches. The CDR3 loop spans 16 amino acids. Germline CDR1 MRHNA, CDR2 SNTAGT. The DNA for the CDR3 is TGTGCCAGCAGTGTCTATCAGACAGGGGATATCGGGGAGCTGTTTTTT. As protein: CASSVYQTGDIGELFF.

The chain is built from TRBV28 and TRBJ1-1; D gene unclear. V was clipped by 6 bases and J by 5 bases, with 16 bases between them. The germline gives CDR1 MDHEN, CDR2 SYDVKM. The CDR3 is made up of 14 amino acids. The CDR3 DNA reads TGTGCCAGCAGATCTCCGGGGAAATCAACTGAAGCTTTCTTT. This translates into CASRSPGKSTEAFF.

V and J are TRBV10-2 and TRBJ1-5; D might be TRBD1 (5 bases). Per the germline V gene, CDR1 is WSHSY and CDR2 is SAAADI. The V end lost 8 bases, the J end lost 5 bases, and 13 bases lay between the germline ends. There are 13 residues in the CDR3. The CDR3 protein is CASGTIQYQPQHF. The CDR3 nucleotides read TGCGCCAGCGGGACTATCCAGTATCAGCCCCAGCATTTT.

The chain combines TRBV9 with TRBJ2-2, with D possibly TRBD2 on 6 matching bases. CDR3 length: 16 residues. CDR1 SGDLS and CDR2 YYNGEE come from the germline V gene. Trimming left V 4 bases short and J 2 bases short, with 15 bases between. The CDR3 DNA is TGTGCCAGCAGCAGAGGACTAAACCGTAACACCGGGGAGCTGTTTTTT. It yields the protein CASSRGLNRNTGELFF.

The CDR3 sequence: CASSPTGTRILNTEAFF. The CDR3, as DNA: TGTGCCAGCAGCCCCACCGGGACAAGGATATTGAACACTGAAGCTTTCTTT. The chain has TRBV11-3 and TRBJ1-1; the D gene is possibly TRBD1 (6 bases). Germline V gene sequence: CDR1 SGHNT, CDR2 YENEEA. V shed 5 bases and J shed 0 bases, with 19 bases lying between them. This CDR3 is 17 amino acids long.

The chain combines TRBV10-3 with TRBJ2-7; TRBD1 matches at 7 bases. Trimming cost V 2 bases and J 5 bases; bases outside gene matches: 9. Germline values: CDR1 ENHRY, CDR2 SYGVKD. This CDR3 region has 15 residues. The CDR3 DNA is TGTGCCATCAGTGAGGCCGGCGACAGGGCTCACGAGCAGTACTTC. Protein product: CAISEAGDRAHEQYF.